This TCR beta chain was recovered during a study of T cells in Graves' hyperthyroidism and ophthalmopathy. Using RNA transcripts as the source, TCR beta CDR3 regions were amplified. An initial round of RT-PCR targeting the TCR CDR3 relied on the HTBI primer set. In TCRdb, the multiplex PCR reads were re-called with MiXCR into one record per CDR3 protein. The sample has 450,000 to 700,000 distinct CDR3 sequences; roughly 46% are singletons. This clonotype was picked up many times. There are 11 residues in the CDR3. V dropped 8 bases and J dropped 8 bases, with 12 bases sitting between them. The TCR originated in an adult woman with Graves' disease, either hyperthyroidism or ophthalmopathy (not recorded which). Input material: peripheral blood or thyroid tissue (not recorded which). The chain joins TRBV12-3 or TRBV12-4 to TRBJ1-1, with D hard to call. DNA of the CDR3: TGTGCCAGCCGCTTAAACTGGGAAGCTTTCTTT. This codes for CASRLNWEAFF.